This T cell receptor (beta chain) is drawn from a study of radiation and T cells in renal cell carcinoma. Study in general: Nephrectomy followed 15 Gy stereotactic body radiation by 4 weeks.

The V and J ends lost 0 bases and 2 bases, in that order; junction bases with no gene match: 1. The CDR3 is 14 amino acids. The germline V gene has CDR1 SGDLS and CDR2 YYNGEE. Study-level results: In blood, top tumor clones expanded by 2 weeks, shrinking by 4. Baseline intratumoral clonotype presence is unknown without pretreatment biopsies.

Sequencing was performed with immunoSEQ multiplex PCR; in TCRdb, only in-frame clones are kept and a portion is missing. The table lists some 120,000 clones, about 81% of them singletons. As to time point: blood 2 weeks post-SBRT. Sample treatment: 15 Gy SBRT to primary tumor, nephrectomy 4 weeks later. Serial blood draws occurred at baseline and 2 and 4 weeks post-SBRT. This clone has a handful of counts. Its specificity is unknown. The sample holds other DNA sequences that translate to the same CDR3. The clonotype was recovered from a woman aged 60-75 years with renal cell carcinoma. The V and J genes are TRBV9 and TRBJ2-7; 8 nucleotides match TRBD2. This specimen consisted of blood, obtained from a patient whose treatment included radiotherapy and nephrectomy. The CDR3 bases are TGTGCCAGCAGCGTAGACGGGAGGGCCTACGAGCAGTACTTC. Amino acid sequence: CASSVDGRAYEQYF.